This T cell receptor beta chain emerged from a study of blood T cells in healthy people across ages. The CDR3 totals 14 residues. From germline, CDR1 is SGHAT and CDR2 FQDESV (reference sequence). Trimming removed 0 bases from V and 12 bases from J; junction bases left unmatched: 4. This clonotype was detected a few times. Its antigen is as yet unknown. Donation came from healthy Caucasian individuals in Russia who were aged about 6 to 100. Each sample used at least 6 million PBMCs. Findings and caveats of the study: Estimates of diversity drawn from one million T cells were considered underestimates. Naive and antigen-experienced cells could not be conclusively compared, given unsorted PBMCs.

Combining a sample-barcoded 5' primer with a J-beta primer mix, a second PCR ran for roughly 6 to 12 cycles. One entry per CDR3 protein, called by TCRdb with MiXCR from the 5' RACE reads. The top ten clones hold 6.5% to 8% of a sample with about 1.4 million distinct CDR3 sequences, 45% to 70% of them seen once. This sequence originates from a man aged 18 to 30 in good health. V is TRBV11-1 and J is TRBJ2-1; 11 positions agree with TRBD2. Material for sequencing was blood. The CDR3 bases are TGTGCCAGCAGCTTAGCCGATGGACTAGCGGGGCAGTTCTTC. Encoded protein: CASSLADGLAGQFF.